The sequence of this TCR beta chain was determined in a study of PD-1 blockade in classical Hodgkin lymphoma. The study's findings and limits: Healthy donors were reported to have higher baseline TCR diversity than newly diagnosed patients. With respect to the repertoire differences, their causes, possibly disease activity or prior therapy, remain undefined.

The protocol was immunoSEQ multiplex PCR, while the TCRdb copy is restricted to in-frame clones and leaves out a portion. The sample contains thousands of clones, over 70% of which appear only once. The V gene's germline CDR1 is SGHAT and CDR2 FQDESV (reference sequence). This CDR3 contains 15 residues. The germline V and J ends were trimmed by 3 bases and 3 bases, with 15 bases remaining between them. Time point noted: newly diagnosed, previously untreated cHL patient sample. Comparison PBMCs came from previously untreated, newly diagnosed classical Hodgkin lymphoma patients. Regarding this clone: Its antigen is currently unknown.

The sample was peripheral blood mononuclear cells (PBMCs). The sequence was collected from a human donor with classical Hodgkin lymphoma. The V gene is TRBV11-1, the J gene TRBJ2-7; weak D call: TRBD2 (6 bases). The chain's CDR3 is CASSFRDSPFYEQYF. In DNA, the CDR3 is TGTGCCAGCAGCTTCCGGGACTCTCCTTTCTACGAGCAGTACTTC. The whole variable domain, filled in from reference TRBV11-1 and TRBJ2-7, reads EAEVAQSPRYKITEKSQAVAFWCDPISGHATLYWYRQILGQGPELLVQFQDESVVDDSQLPKDRFSAERLKGVDSTLKIQPAELGDSAMYLCASSFRDSPFYEQYFGPGTRLTVT.